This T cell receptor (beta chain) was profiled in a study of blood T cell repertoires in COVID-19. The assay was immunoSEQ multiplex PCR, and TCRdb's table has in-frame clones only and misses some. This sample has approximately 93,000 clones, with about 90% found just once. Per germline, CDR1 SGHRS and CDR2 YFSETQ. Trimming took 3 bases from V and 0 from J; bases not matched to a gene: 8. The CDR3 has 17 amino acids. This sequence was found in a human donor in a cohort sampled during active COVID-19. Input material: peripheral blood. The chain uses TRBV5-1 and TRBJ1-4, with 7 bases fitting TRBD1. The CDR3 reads CASSWGDRSATNEKLFF. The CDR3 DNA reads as TGCGCCAGCAGCTGGGGGGACAGATCTGCAACTAATGAAAAACTGTTTTTT.